Below are 5 T cell receptor beta chains sequenced from a single sample in a study of T-cell memory formation after mild COVID-19. TCRdb redid the calling of the 5' RACE reads with MiXCR, one entry per CDR3 protein. This repertoire shows 250,000 to 300,000 distinct CDR3 sequences, less than 9.5% found once; its top ten account for under 25%. The sample taken for sequencing was PBMCs or a T cell subset sorted from them (not recorded which). The origin of the receptors is a man aged 18 to 29 who had mild COVID-19 (a few samples of this study predate the infection). Cell type and time point are not known.

This clonotype showed up just a few times. The gene calls are TRBV6-2 or TRBV6-3 and TRBJ2-1, with D uncertain. The CDR3 extends over 20 amino acids. V lost 0 bases and J lost 0, with 21 bases in between. CDR1 and CDR2 from the germline V gene are MNHEY and SVGEGT. The CDR3 region is CASSYSIGPSRLSSYNEQFF. In nucleotides, the CDR3 is TGTGCCAGCAGTTACTCGATAGGCCCGTCGAGGCTGAGCTCCTACAATGAGCAGTTCTTC.

This clonotype was found a few times. The rearrangement uses TRBV7-2 and TRBJ1-2, with 7 bases aligning to TRBD1. J gave up 7 bases and V 4 bases, and 12 bases lay outside the gene matches. The CDR3 length is 15 residues. Germline-derived CDR1 and CDR2 are SGHTA and FQGNSA. CDR3 sequence reads: CASSSYVSTGPGYTF. CDR3 sequence (DNA): TGTGCCAGCAGCTCTTACGTCTCGACAGGGCCTGGCTACACCTTC.

This clonotype appeared many times. The genes are TRBV12-3 or TRBV12-4 and TRBJ2-3; TRBD2 might be the D (6 bases). The CDR3 has 16 residues. V was clipped by 6 bases and J by 3 bases, with 19 bases between them. The chain's CDR3 is CASSLPPGAVTDTQYF. CDR3 nucleotides: TGTGCCAGCAGCCTGCCGCCGGGAGCGGTTACAGATACGCAGTATTTT.

The chain combines TRBV5-4 with TRBJ2-2; 7 bases are shared with TRBD1. Germline assignment: CDR1 SGHNT and CDR2 YYREEE (reference sequence). This CDR3 spans 13 amino acids. The V segment lost 4 bases and the J segment 9 bases; nucleotides outside the gene matches: 6. The CDR3 region has the DNA TGTGCCAGCAGCCTAGGGACAGCTAGGGAGCTGTTTTTT. Its protein product is CASSLGTARELFF.

This clonotype was counted many times. The chain employs TRBV7-6 and TRBJ2-2; D remains ambiguous. CDR1 is SGHVS, CDR2 FNYEAQ, per germline. There are 16 residues in the CDR3. V was pared by 0 bases and J by 5 bases, with 13 bases between. In DNA, the CDR3 is TGTGCCAGCAGCTTAGCCGCACCAGTGGGAACCGGGGAGCTGTTTTTT. Translating gives CASSLAAPVGTGELFF.